This T cell receptor beta chain was identified in a study of stem cell transplantation in POMP-related autoinflammatory disease. On the study more broadly: Defective thymoproteasomes were hypothesized to impair CD8+ T-cell positive selection. Before transplant, CD4+ T cells skewed naive and CD8+ proportions were low. Whole-study results and caveats: A trend toward lower repertoire diversity and greater clonality appeared in every analyzed T-cell subset of PRAID patients.

TCRdb's table, derived via immunoSEQ multiplex PCR, lists solely in-frame clones and lacks some. The sample carries 25,000 to 30,000 clones, around 86% recorded once. Prominent immunodeficiency with autoinflammation defined PRAID. A word on this clone: No antigen is known for it.

The clonotype was recovered from a human donor with POMP-related autoinflammation and immune dysregulation (PRAID). Sequenced here: CD4+ T cells from PBMCs, sampled before stem cell transplantation.

In nucleotides, the CDR3 is TGCGCCAGCAGAGGACAGTCTAATGAAAAACTGTTTTTT. Translating it yields CASRGQSNEKLFF. The rearrangement uses TRBV5-1 and TRBJ1-4; possibly TRBD1 for D (6 bases). The CDR3 has 13 amino acids. Germline values: CDR1 SGHRS, CDR2 YFSETQ. Trimming pared 5 bases from V and 3 bases from J, leaving 8 bases between.